The 22 T cell receptor beta chains given below trace back to one sample, sequenced in a study of response to subunit inactivated influenza vaccine. TCRdb called the RT-PCR reads again in MiXCR, with one record for every CDR3 protein. This table holds roughly 710,000 distinct CDR3 sequences, about 14% found once. Sequencing used PBMCs from blood, obtained 14 to 15 days before vaccination. The source is a man aged 50-59 years who received an inactivated influenza vaccine.

This clonotype has a count of ten or more. V and J are TRBV7-2 and TRBJ2-7; 10 positions match TRBD1. Trimming took 2 bases from V and 3 from J; bases not matched to a gene: 7. The germline CDR1 and CDR2 sequences are SGHTA and FQGNSA. The CDR3 sequence is 16 residues long. The CDR3 reads CASSLFGTGAGYEQYF. DNA for the CDR3: TGTGCCAGCAGCTTATTTGGGACAGGGGCGGGCTACGAGCAGTACTTC. Looking up the rest from reference TRBV7-2 and TRBJ2-7 gives the full variable domain: GAGVSQSPSNKVTEKGKDVELRCDPISGHTALYWYRQSLGQGLEFLIYFQGNSAPDKSGLPSDRFSAERTGGSVSTLTIQRTQQEDSAVYLCASSLFGTGAGYEQYFGPGTRLTVT.

In its sample, this clonotype was seen a few times. The chain carries TRBV27 and TRBJ2-7; 8 bases align to TRBD2. V was pared by 1 base and J by 3 bases, with 8 bases of the junction left unmatched. Germline-derived CDR1 and CDR2 are MNHEY and SMNVEV (reference sequence). The CDR3 consists of 16 residues. CDR3 protein: CASSLYFAGGSYEQYF. CDR3 sequence (DNA): TGTGCCAGCAGTTTATATTTTGCGGGGGGTAGCTACGAGCAGTACTTC.

This clonotype showed up just a few times. V gene TRBV5-1 combines with J gene TRBJ2-2; a possible D gene is TRBD1 (6 bases). Germline assignment: CDR1 SGHRS and CDR2 YFSETQ. This CDR3 has 15 residues. V was shortened by 4 bases and J by 6 bases, with 16 bases between the two germline ends. The CDR3 bases are TGCGCCAGCAGCCTAGACCAGGGGTTTCCCGGGGAGCTGTTTTTT. Residues: CASSLDQGFPGELFF.

The rearrangement links TRBV7-6 to TRBJ2-1, with D perhaps matching TRBD2 (6 bases). The length of the CDR3 is 17 residues. The V and J ends lost 8 bases and 0 bases respectively, with 20 bases between them. Germline V gene lookup returns CDR1 SGHVS and CDR2 FNYEAQ. The CDR3 region has the DNA TGTGCCAGCTGCGAGTTAGCGGTGATGAGCTCCTACAATGAGCAGTTCTTC. Residues: CASCELAVMSSYNEQFF.

V is TRBV4-2 and J is TRBJ2-2; D might be TRBD1 or TRBD2, each matching 5 bases. CDR1 and CDR2 (germline): LGHNA, YNFKEQ. This CDR3 is built from 15 residues. The V end was cut by 3 bases, the J end by 7 bases, with 15 bases between. CDR3 loop: CASSQRTRGGGELFF. DNA of the CDR3: TGTGCCAGCAGCCAGAGAACCCGGGGCGGCGGGGAGCTGTTTTTT.

The rearrangement links TRBV12-3 or TRBV12-4 to TRBJ2-1; the D gene is possibly TRBD2 (5 bases). This CDR3 region has 14 residues. Trimming removed 3 bases at V and 4 bases at J, with 10 bases between. In nucleotides, the CDR3 is TGTGCCAGCAGTTTGAGGGCAGATTACAATGAGCAGTTCTTC. It yields the protein CASSLRADYNEQFF.

This clonotype was seen a few times. The chain uses TRBV30 and TRBJ1-3, with 7 nucleotides matching TRBD1. Trimming at V came to 3 bases and at J to 3 bases, leaving 5 bases not matched to a gene. The CDR3 has 14 residues. From germline, CDR1 is GTSNPN and CDR2 SVGIG (reference sequence). The CDR3 here is CAWSETGVGNTIYF. CDR3 sequence (DNA): TGTGCCTGGAGCGAAACAGGGGTTGGAAACACCATATATTTT.

The rearrangement links TRBV11-2 to TRBJ1-6; D remains ambiguous. CDR3 length: 14 amino acids. CDR1 is SGHAT, CDR2 FQNNGV, per germline. V was pared by 3 bases and J by 10 bases, with 13 bases between. The CDR3 here is CASSFALWASPLHF. The DNA of the CDR3 is TGTGCCAGCAGCTTTGCCTTGTGGGCCTCACCCCTCCACTTT.

This clonotype was seen only a few times. The chain carries TRBV2 and TRBJ2-5; the D is unclear. Between the trimmed V and J ends, which lost 6 bases and 5 bases, there was a span of 10 bases. This CDR3 contains 12 residues. CDR1 and CDR2 (germline): SNHLY, FYNNEI. CDR3 region: CASSLRAETQYF. DNA of the CDR3: TGTGCCAGCAGCCTGCGAGCGGAGACCCAGTACTTC.

This clonotype was detected a few times. The rearrangement uses TRBV27 and TRBJ2-4, with D uncertain. This CDR3 is 14 amino acids long. Trimming removed 7 bases at V and 8 bases at J, with 18 bases between. CDR1 and CDR2 (germline): MNHEY, SMNVEV (reference sequence). The CDR3 protein is CASIPGGRRDIQYF. CDR3 sequence (DNA): TGTGCCAGCATCCCTGGCGGCAGGCGTGACATTCAGTACTTC.

V gene TRBV27 combines with J gene TRBJ1-1, with a tentative D call TRBD1 (5 bases). Between the trimmed V and J ends, which lost 3 bases and 3 bases, there was a span of 17 bases. Germline V gene data show CDR1 as MNHEY and CDR2 as SMNVEV (reference sequence). CDR3 length: 16 residues. CDR3 sequence reads: CASSLDPGNAHTEAFF. Written as DNA, the CDR3 is TGTGCCAGCAGTTTGGACCCAGGGAATGCGCACACTGAAGCTTTCTTT.

The V call is TRBV12-3 or TRBV12-4, the J call TRBJ2-1; 11 nucleotides agree with TRBD2. The trim removed 6 bases at V and 9 bases at J, leaving 7 bases unmatched. This CDR3 contains 14 residues. CDR3 sequence: CASSHSGGAREQFF. The CDR3 bases are TGTGCCAGCAGCCATAGCGGGGGGGCCCGTGAGCAGTTCTTC.

This clonotype was seen at least ten times. This chain connects TRBV20-1 to TRBJ2-1, with 11 bases lining up with TRBD2. Trimming removed 5 bases from V and 7 bases from J; junction bases left unmatched: 7. CDR3 length: 14 residues. Germline V lookup: CDR1 DFQATT, CDR2 SNEGSKA (reference sequence). CDR3 coding DNA: TGCAGTGCTCGGATAGCGGGGGGGCTAAATGAGCAGTTCTTC. The encoded protein is CSARIAGGLNEQFF.

V gene TRBV5-4 combines with J gene TRBJ2-4; D is unresolved. Trimming took off 4 bases at V and 2 bases at J, with 16 bases between the two ends. This CDR3 is 16 amino acids long. CDR1 and CDR2 (germline): SGHNT, YYREEE (reference sequence). CDR3 sequence (DNA): TGTGCCAGCAGCCTAGGAGAAAGCTTAACCAAAAACATTCAGTACTTC. Translation gives CASSLGESLTKNIQYF.

There are a few counts of this clonotype. V usage is TRBV6-5 and J usage is TRBJ2-1, with 16 nucleotides matching TRBD2. V lost 0 bases and J lost 9; bases outside the gene matches: 8. Germline loops: CDR1 MNHEY, CDR2 SVGAGI. CDR3 length: 18 amino acids. In nucleotides, the CDR3 is TGTGCCAGCAGTTACTCCCTCCCGGGACTAGCGGGAGGGAGTGAGCAGTTCTTC. Translating gives CASSYSLPGLAGGSEQFF.

This clonotype was counted many times. The rearrangement links TRBV29-1 to TRBJ2-7; TRBD1 matches at 10 bases. CDR1 is SQVTM and CDR2 is ANQGSEA in the germline V gene. V gave up 6 bases and J gave up 4 bases; unmatched junction bases: 6. The CDR3 runs 13 residues. CDR3 sequence (DNA): TGCAGCGTGCTAGACAGGGGGCAATACGAGCAGTACTTC. The encoded protein is CSVLDRGQYEQYF.

This clonotype was seen a handful of times. This chain links TRBV20-1 with TRBJ2-5, with D unclear. Trimming took off 3 bases at V and 9 bases at J, with 11 bases between the two ends. CDR3 length equals 11 residues. CDR1 DFQATT and CDR2 SNEGSKA come from the germline V gene (reference sequence). DNA of the CDR3: TGCAGTGCTAGTAGAGAGTCGGCCCAGTACTTC. Its protein product is CSASRESAQYF.

This clonotype was recorded many times. J is TRBJ2-2 and V is TRBV4-2; D not certain. Deletions cut 2 bases from V and 4 bases from J, with 5 bases between. The CDR3 has 13 residues. Per germline, CDR1 LGHNA and CDR2 YNFKEQ. The CDR3: CASSQRSTGELFF. DNA of the CDR3: TGTGCCAGCAGCCAAAGGTCCACCGGGGAGCTGTTTTTT.

This clonotype was recorded once. The rearrangement uses TRBV2 and TRBJ2-7; D unclear. This CDR3 contains 13 residues. The V end was cut by 5 bases, the J end by 4 bases, with 12 bases between. The germline V gene encodes CDR1 SNHLY and CDR2 FYNNEI. The CDR3 region has the DNA TGTGCCAGCAGTCCCCTCTTCGGATACGAGCAGTACTTC. This encodes CASSPLFGYEQYF.

The genes are TRBV5-1 and TRBJ2-3; a weak D match, TRBD1 (5 bases). V was cut by 3 bases and J by 1 base, with 15 bases left in between. CDR1 is SGHRS, CDR2 YFSETQ, per germline. The CDR3 has 16 residues. The CDR3 DNA reads as TGCGCCAGCAGCTCCGCAGGGCCTCCAGGCACAGATACGCAGTATTTT. Translating gives CASSSAGPPGTDTQYF.

This clonotype has a handful of counts. The genes are TRBV5-1 and TRBJ2-2; tentatively, D is TRBD1 (6 bases). The V gene's germline CDR1 is SGHRS and CDR2 YFSETQ. V lost 4 bases and J lost 3, with 13 bases in between. The CDR3 runs 15 residues. The CDR3 sequence is CASSNRVGDTGELFF. The CDR3 nucleotides are TGCGCCAGCAGCAACAGGGTCGGGGACACCGGGGAGCTGTTTTTT.

The chain uses TRBV5-1 and TRBJ2-4, with D perhaps assigned TRBD1 or TRBD2 (6 bases each). The CDR3 contains 16 residues. Trimming stripped 4 bases from V and 0 bases from J, with 14 bases between. Germline CDR1 is SGHRS and CDR2 is YFSETQ. CDR3 residues: CASSLRGLGAKNIQYF. Here the CDR3 DNA reads TGCGCCAGCAGCCTACGGGGGCTTGGAGCCAAAAACATTCAGTACTTC.